This TCR beta chain was observed in a study of identical twins. TCRdb independently ran MiXCR on the 5' RACE reads; one entry per CDR3 protein. The sample has 240,000 or so distinct CDR3 sequences, roughly 7% seen once; the top ten hold 3.5% to 4%. This clonotype came up a few times. CDR1 SGHVS and CDR2 FQNEAQ come from the germline V gene. J was trimmed by 5 bases and V by 5 bases; bases with no gene match: 6. CDR3 length: 15 amino acids. These data also formed part of another study, on yellow fever vaccine responses in identical twins.

The chain is built from TRBV7-8 and TRBJ1-5, with 10 nucleotides matching TRBD1. Sequencing used memory (CD45RO+) T cells sorted from blood. The TCR comes from a woman under 30 in good health. CDR3 bases: TGTGCCAGCAGCAAGGGACAGGGGACGTATCAGCCCCAGCATTTT. Translated, it gives CASSKGQGTYQPQHF.